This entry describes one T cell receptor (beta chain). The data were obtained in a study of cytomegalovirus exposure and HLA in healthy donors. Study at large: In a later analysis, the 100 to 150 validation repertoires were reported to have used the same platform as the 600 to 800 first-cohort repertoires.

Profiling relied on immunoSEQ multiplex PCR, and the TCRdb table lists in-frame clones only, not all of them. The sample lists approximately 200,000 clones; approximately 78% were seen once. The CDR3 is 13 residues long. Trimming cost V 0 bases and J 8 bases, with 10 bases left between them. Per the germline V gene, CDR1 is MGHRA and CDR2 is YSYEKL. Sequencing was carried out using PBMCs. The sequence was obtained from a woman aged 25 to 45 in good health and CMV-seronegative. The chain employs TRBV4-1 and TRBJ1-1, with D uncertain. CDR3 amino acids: CASSQDGGPEAFF. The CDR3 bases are TGCGCCAGCAGCCAAGATGGCGGCCCGGAAGCTTTCTTT.